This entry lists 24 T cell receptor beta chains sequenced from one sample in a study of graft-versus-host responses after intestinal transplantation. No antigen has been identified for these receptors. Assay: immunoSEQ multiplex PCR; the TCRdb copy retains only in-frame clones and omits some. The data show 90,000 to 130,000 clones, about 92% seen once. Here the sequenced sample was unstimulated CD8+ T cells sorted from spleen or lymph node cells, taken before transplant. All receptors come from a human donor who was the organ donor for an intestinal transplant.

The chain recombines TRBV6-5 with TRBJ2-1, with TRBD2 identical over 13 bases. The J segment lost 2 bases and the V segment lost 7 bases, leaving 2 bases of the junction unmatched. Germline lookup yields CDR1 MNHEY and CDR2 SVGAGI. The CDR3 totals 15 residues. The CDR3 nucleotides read TGTGCCAGCAAACTAGCGGGAGGGACCTACAATGAGCAGTTCTTC. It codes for CASKLAGGTYNEQFF.

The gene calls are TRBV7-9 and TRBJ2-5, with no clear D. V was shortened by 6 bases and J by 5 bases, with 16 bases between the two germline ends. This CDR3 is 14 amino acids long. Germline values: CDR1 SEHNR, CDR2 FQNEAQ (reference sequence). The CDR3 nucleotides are TGTGCCAGCAGGGAAGACCAGTTATGGGAGACCCAGTACTTC. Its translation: CASREDQLWETQYF.

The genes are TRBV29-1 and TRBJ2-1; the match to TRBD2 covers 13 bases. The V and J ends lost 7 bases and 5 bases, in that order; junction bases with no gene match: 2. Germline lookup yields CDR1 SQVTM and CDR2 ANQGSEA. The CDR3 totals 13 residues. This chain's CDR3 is CSGGLAGNNEQFF. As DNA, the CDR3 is TGCAGCGGGGGACTAGCGGGGAACAATGAGCAGTTCTTC.

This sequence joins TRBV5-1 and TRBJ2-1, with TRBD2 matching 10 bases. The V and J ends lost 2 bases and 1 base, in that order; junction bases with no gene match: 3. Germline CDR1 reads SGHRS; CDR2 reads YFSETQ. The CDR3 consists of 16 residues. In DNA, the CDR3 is TGCGCCAGCAGCTTAGGACTAGCGGCGTCCTACAATGAGCAGTTCTTC. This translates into CASSLGLAASYNEQFF.

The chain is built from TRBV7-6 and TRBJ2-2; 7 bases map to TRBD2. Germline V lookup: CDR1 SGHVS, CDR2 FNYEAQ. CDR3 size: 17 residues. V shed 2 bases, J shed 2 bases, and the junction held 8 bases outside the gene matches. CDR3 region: CASSLSQLAVNTGELFF. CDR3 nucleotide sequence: TGTGCCAGCAGCTTAAGTCAGCTAGCGGTTAACACCGGGGAGCTGTTTTTT.

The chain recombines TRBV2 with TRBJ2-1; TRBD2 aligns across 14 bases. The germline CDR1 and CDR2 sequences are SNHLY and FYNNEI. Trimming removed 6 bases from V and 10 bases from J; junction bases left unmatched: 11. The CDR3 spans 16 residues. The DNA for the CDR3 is TGTGCCAGCAGCGGAACGACTAGCGGGAGGGCTGCCGAGCAGTTCTTC. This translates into CASSGTTSGRAAEQFF.

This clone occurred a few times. CDR3: CASSIGVNTGELFF. The CDR3 region has the DNA TGTGCCAGTAGTATTGGGGTGAACACCGGGGAGCTGTTTTTT. The chain recombines TRBV19 with TRBJ2-2, with D hard to call. Germline CDR1 is LNHDA and CDR2 is SQIVND (reference sequence). This CDR3 region has 14 residues. Trimming stripped 3 bases from V and 1 base from J, with 6 bases between.

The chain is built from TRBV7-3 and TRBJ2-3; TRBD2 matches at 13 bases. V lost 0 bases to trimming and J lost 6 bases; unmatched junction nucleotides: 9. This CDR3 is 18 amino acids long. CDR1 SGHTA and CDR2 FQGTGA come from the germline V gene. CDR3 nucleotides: TGTGCCAGCAGCTTAACGGGCGGACTAGCGGGAGAATGGGATACGCAGTATTTT. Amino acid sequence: CASSLTGGLAGEWDTQYF.

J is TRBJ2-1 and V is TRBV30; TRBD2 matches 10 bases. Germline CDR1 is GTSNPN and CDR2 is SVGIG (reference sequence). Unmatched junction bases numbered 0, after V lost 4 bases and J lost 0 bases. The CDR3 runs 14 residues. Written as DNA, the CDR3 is TGTGCCTGGACTAGCGGGAGCTCCTACAATGAGCAGTTCTTC. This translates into CAWTSGSSYNEQFF. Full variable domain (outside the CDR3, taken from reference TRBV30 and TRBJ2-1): SQTIHQWPATLVQPVGSPLSLECTVEGTSNPNLYWYRQAAGRGLQLLFYSVGIGQISSEVPQNLSASRPQDRQFILSSKKLLLSDSGFYLCAWTSGSSYNEQFFGPGTRLTVL.

The CDR3 reads CASSSRTANTGELFF. The DNA of the CDR3 is TGTGCCAGCAGCTCACGGACAGCGAACACCGGGGAGCTGTTTTTT. This chain uses TRBV9 with TRBJ2-2, with D possibly TRBD1 on 6 matching bases. V shed 4 bases and J shed 0 bases, with 10 bases lying between them. CDR3 length: 15 amino acids. From germline, CDR1 is SGDLS and CDR2 YYNGEE.

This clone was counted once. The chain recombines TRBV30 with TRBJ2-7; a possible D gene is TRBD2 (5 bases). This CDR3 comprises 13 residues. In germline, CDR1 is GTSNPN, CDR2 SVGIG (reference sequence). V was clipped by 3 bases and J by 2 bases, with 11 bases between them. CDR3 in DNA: TGTGCCTGGAGCTCGGACTGGGCCTACGAGCAGTACTTC. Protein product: CAWSSDWAYEQYF.

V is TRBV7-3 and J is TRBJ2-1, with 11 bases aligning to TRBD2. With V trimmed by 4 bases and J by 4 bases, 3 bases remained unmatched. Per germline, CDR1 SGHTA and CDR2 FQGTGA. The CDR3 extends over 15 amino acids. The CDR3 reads CASSSGLAEYNEQFF. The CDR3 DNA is TGTGCCAGCAGCTCGGGACTAGCGGAATACAATGAGCAGTTCTTC. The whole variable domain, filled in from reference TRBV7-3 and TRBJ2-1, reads GAGVSQTPSNKVTEKGKYVELRCDPISGHTALYWYRQSLGQGPEFLIYFQGTGAADDSGLPNDRFFAVRPEGSVSTLKIQRTERGDSAVYLCASSSGLAEYNEQFFGPGTRLTVL.

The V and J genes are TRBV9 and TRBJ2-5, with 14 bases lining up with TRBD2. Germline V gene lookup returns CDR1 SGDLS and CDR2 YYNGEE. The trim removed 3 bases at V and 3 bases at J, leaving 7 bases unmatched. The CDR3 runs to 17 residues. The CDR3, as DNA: TGTGCCAGCAGCGCGCGCCCGGGACTAGCGGGAGAAGAGACCCAGTACTTC. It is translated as CASSARPGLAGEETQYF.

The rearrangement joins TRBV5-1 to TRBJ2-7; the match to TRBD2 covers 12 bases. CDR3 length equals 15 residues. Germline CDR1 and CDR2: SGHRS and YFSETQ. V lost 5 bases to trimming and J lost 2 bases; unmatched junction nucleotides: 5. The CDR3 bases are TGCGCCAGCAGGCCTCTAGCGGGAGGGACCTACGAGCAGTACTTC. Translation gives CASRPLAGGTYEQYF.

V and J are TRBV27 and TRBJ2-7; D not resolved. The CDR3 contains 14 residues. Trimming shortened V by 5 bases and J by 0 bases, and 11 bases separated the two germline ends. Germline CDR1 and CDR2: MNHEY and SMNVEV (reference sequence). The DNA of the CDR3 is TGTGCCAGCAGTATAGGGTCGAGCTCCTACGAGCAGTACTTC. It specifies CASSIGSSSYEQYF.

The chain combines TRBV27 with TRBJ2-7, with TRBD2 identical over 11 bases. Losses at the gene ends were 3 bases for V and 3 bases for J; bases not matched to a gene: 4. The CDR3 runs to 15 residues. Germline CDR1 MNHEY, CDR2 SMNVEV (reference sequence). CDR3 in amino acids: CASSLTSGTFYEQYF. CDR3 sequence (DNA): TGTGCCAGCAGTTTGACTAGCGGGACCTTCTACGAGCAGTACTTC.

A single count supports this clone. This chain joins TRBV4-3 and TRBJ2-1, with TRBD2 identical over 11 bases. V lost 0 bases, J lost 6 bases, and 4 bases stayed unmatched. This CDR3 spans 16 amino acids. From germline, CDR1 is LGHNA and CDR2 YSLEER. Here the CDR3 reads CASSQDFTSGSNEQFF. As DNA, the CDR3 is TGCGCCAGCAGCCAAGATTTCACTAGCGGGAGCAATGAGCAGTTCTTC.

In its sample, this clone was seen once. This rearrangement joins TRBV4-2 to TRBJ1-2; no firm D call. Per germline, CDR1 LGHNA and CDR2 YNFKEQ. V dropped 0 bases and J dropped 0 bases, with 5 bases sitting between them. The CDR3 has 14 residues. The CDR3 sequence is CASSQDPANYGYTF. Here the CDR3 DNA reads TGTGCCAGCAGCCAAGATCCAGCTAACTATGGCTACACCTTC.

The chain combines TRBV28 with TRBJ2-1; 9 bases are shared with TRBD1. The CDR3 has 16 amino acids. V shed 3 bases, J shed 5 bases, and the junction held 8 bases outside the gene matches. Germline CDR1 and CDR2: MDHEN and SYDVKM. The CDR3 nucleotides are TGTGCCAGCAGTTTGGGACAGGGAAGATATAACAATGAGCAGTTCTTC. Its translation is CASSLGQGRYNNEQFF.

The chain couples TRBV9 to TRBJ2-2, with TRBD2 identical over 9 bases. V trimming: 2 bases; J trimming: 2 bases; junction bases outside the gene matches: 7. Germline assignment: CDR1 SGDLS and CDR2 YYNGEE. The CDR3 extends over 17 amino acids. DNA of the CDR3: TGTGCCAGCAGCGTCCGAAGAGCGGGAGGAAACACCGGGGAGCTGTTTTTT. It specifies CASSVRRAGGNTGELFF.

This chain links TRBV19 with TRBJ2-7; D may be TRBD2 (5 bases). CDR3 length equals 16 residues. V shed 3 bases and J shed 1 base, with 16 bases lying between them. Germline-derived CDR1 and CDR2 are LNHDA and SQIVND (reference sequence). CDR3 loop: CASSITPWRASYEQYF. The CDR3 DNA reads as TGTGCCAGTAGTATCACCCCTTGGCGGGCATCCTACGAGCAGTACTTC.

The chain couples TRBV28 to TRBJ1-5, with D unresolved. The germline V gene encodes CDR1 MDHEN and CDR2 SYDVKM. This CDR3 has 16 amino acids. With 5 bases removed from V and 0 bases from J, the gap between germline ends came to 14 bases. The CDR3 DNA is TGTGCCAGCAGTATCTTACGTGCTTATAGCAATCAGCCCCAGCATTTT. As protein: CASSILRAYSNQPQHF.

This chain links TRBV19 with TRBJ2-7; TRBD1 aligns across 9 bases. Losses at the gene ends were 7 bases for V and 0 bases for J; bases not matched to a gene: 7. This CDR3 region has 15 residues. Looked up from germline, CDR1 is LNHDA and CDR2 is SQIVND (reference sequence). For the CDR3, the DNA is TGTGCCAGTACTCCCGGGACAGGGAGCTCCTACGAGCAGTACTTC. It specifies CASTPGTGSSYEQYF.

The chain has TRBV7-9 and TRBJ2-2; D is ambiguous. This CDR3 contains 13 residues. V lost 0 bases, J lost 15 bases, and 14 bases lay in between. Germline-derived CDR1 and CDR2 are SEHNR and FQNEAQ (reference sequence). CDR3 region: CASSLAPRAQVFF. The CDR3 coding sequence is TGTGCCAGCAGCTTAGCCCCGAGAGCTCAGGTGTTTTTT.